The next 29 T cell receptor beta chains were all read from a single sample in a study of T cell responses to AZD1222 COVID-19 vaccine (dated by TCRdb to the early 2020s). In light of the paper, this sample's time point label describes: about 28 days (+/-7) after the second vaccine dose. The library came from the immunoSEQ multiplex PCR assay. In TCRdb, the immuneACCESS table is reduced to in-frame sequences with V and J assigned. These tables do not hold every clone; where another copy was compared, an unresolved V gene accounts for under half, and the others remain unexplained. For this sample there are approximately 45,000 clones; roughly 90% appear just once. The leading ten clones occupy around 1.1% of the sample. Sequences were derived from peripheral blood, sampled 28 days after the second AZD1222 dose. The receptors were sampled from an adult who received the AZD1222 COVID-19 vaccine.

CDR3 coding DNA: TGTGCCATCAGTGAATCATGGGGGGATGAAAAACTGTTTTTT. It specifies CAISESWGDEKLFF. J is TRBJ1-4 and V is TRBV10-3; a possible D gene is TRBD1 (5 bases). From germline, CDR1 is ENHRY and CDR2 SYGVKD. The V end was cut by 3 bases, the J end by 6 bases, with 11 bases between. The CDR3 covers 14 residues.

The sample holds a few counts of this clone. CDR3 in DNA: TGTGCCAGCAGTGTACAGGGGCCTTCGAACACCGGGGAGCTGTTTTTT. This gives the protein CASSVQGPSNTGELFF. The chain has TRBV6-2 or TRBV6-3 and TRBJ2-2, with 7 positions matching TRBD1. The V gene end was trimmed by 5 bases and the J gene end by 0 bases; junction bases not matched to a gene: 6. CDR1 is MNHEY and CDR2 is SVGEGT in the germline V gene. The CDR3 consists of 16 residues.

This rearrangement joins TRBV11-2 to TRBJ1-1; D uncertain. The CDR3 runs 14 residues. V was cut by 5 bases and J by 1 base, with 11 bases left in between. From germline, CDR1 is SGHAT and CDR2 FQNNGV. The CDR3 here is CASSPGGSNTEAFF. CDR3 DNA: TGTGCCAGCAGCCCAGGCGGGTCGAACACTGAAGCTTTCTTT.

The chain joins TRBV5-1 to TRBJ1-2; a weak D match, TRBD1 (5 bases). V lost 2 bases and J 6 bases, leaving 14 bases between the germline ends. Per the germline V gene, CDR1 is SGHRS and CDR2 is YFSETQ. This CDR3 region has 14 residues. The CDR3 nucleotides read TGCGCCAGCAGCTTTGGGGGACCCCGAGATGGCTACACCTTC. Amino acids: CASSFGGPRDGYTF.

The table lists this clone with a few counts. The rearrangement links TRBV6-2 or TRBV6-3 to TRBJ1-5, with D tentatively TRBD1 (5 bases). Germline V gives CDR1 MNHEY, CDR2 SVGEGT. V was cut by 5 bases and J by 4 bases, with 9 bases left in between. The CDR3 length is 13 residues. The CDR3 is CASSLRGNQPQHF. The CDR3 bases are TGTGCCAGCAGTCTGAGGGGTAATCAGCCCCAGCATTTT.

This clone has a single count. DNA for the CDR3: TGCGCCAGCAGCTTGGGACTCCAAGAGACCCAGTACTTC. It yields the protein CASSLGLQETQYF. This chain connects TRBV5-1 to TRBJ2-5; D uncertain. The ends were cut back, 0 bases at V and 1 base at J, with 4 bases in the middle. This CDR3 has 13 residues. Germline V gene data show CDR1 as SGHRS and CDR2 as YFSETQ.

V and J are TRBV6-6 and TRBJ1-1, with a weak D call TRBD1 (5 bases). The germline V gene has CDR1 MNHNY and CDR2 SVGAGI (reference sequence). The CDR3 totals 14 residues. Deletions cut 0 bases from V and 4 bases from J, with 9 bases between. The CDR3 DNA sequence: TGTGCCAGCAGTTACTCAAGGGGCCCCACTGAAGCTTTCTTT. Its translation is CASSYSRGPTEAFF.

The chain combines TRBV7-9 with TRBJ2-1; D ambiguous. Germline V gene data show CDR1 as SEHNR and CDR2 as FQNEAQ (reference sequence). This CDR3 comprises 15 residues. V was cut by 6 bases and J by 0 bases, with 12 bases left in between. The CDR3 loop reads CASSDRASSYNEQFF. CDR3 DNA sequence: TGTGCCAGCAGTGACCGGGCCAGCTCCTACAATGAGCAGTTCTTC. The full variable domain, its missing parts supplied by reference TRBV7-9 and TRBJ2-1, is DTGVSQNPRHKITKRGQNVTFRCDPISEHNRLYWYRQTLGQGPEFLTYFQNEAQLEKSRLLSDRFSAERPKGSFSTLEIQRTEQGDSAMYLCASSDRASSYNEQFFGPGTRLTVL.

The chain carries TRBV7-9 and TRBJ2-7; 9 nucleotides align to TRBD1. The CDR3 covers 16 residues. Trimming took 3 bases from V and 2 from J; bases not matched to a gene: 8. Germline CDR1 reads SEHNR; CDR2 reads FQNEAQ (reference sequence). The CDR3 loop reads CASSLGQGPAPYEQYF. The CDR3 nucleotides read TGTGCCAGCAGCTTGGGACAGGGACCAGCTCCCTACGAGCAGTACTTC.

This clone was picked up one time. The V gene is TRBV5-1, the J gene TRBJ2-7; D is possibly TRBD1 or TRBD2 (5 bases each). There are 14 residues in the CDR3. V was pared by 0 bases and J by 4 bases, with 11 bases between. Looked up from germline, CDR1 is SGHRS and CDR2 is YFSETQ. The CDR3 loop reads CASSLDLGPYEQYF. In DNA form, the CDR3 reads TGCGCCAGCAGCTTGGACTTGGGACCTTACGAGCAGTACTTC. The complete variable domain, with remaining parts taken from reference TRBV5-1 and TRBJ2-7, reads KAGVTQTPRYLIKTRGQQVTLSCSPISGHRSVSWYQQTPGQGLQFLFEYFSETQRNKGNFPGRFSGRQFSNSRSEMNVSTLELGDSALYLCASSLDLGPYEQYFGPGTRLTVT.

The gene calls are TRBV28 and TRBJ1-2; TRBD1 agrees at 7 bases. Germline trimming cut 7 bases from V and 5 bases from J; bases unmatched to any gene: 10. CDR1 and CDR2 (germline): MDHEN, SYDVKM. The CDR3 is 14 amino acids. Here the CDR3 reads CASTETGRTYGYTF. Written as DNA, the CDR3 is TGTGCCAGCACTGAGACAGGGCGAACTTATGGCTACACCTTC.

The chain's CDR3 is CASSSGLAGAGEQYF. In DNA, the CDR3 is TGTGCCAGCAGTTCGGGACTAGCGGGAGCCGGCGAGCAGTACTTC. The genes are TRBV28 and TRBJ2-7; TRBD2 matches 14 bases. The CDR3 is made up of 15 amino acids. The germline V gene encodes CDR1 MDHEN and CDR2 SYDVKM. V trimming: 4 bases; J trimming: 6 bases; junction bases outside the gene matches: 5.

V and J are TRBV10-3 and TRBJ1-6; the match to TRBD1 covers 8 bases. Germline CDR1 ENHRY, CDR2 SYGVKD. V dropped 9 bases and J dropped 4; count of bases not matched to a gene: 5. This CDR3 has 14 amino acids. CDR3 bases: TGTGCCATTTCCCGACAGGGGTATAATTCACCCCTCCACTTT. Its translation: CAISRQGYNSPLHF.

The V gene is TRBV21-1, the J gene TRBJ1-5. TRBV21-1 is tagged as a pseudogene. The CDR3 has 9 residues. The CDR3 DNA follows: TGTGCCAGCAAACAGCCCCAGCATTTT. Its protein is CASKQPQHF.

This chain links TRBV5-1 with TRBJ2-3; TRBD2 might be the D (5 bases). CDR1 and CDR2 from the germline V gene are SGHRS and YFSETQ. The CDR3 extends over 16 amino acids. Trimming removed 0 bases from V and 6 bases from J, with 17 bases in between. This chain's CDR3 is CASSLVLAATGDTQYF. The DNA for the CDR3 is TGCGCCAGCAGCTTGGTGCTAGCAGCTACGGGGGATACGCAGTATTTT.

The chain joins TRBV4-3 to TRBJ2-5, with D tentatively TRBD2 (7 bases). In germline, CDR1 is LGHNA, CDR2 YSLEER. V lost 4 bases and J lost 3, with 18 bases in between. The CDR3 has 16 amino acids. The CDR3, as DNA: TGCGCCAGCAGCCCCTCCCGCGGGGGCACGGAAGAGACCCAGTACTTC. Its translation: CASSPSRGGTEETQYF.

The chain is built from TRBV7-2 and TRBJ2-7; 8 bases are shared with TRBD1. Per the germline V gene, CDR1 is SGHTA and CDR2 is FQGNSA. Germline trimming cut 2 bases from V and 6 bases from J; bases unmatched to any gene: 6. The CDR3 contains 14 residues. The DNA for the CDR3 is TGTGCCAGCAGCTTAAGGACAGGGAGTAGCGAGCAGTACTTC. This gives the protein CASSLRTGSSEQYF.

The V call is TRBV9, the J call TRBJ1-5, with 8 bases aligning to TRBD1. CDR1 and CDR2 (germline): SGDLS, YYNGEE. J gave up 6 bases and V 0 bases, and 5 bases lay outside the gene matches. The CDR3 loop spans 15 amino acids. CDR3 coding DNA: TGTGCCAGCAGCGTAGAAGGGACAGGAAGTCAGCCCCAGCATTTT. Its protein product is CASSVEGTGSQPQHF.

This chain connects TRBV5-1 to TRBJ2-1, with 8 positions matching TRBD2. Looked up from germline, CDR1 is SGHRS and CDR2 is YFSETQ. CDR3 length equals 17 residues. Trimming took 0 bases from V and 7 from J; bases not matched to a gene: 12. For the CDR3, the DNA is TGCGCCAGCAGCTTGGCGTCCGGCGGGAGGATGTGGAATGAGCAGTTCTTC. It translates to CASSLASGGRMWNEQFF.

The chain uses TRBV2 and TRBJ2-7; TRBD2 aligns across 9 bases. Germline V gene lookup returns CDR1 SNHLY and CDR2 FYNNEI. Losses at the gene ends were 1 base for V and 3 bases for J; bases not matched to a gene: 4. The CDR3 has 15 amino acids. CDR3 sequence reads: CASSEGASGIYEQYF. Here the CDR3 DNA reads TGTGCCAGCAGTGAAGGGGCTAGCGGGATCTACGAGCAGTACTTC.

CDR3 sequence (DNA): TGCGCCAGCAGCTTAGTGATAAACACCGGGGAGCTGTTTTTT. As protein: CASSLVINTGELFF. The V and J genes are TRBV5-1 and TRBJ2-2; D not resolved. Germline CDR1 SGHRS, CDR2 YFSETQ. V was shortened by 2 bases and J by 2 bases, with 7 bases between the two germline ends. The CDR3 covers 14 residues.

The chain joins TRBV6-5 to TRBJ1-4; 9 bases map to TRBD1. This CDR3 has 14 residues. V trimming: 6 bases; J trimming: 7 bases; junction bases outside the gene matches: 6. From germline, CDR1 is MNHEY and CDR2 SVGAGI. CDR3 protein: CASRPQGASEKLFF. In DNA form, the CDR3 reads TGTGCCAGCAGACCACAGGGGGCGAGTGAAAAACTGTTTTTT.

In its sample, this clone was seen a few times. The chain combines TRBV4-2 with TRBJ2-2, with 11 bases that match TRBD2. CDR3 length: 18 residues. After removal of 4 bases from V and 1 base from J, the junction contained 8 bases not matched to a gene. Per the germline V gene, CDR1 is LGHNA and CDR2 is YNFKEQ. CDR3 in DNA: TGTGCCAGCAGCCCCGTAATCGGGACTAGCGGGAACACCGGGGAGCTGTTTTTT. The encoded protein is CASSPVIGTSGNTGELFF.

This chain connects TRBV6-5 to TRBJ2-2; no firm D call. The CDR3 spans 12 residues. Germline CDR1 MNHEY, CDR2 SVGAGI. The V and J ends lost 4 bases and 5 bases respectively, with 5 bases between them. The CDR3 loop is CASSSPTGELFF. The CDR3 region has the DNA TGTGCCAGCAGTTCCCCGACCGGGGAGCTGTTTTTT.

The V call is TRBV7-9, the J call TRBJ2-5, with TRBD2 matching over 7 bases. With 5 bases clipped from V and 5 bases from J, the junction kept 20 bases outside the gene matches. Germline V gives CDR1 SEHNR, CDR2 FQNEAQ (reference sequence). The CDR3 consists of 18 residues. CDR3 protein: CASSPRTRGFSLVETQYF. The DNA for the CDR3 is TGTGCCAGCAGCCCGAGGACTAGGGGATTTTCACTGGTGGAGACCCAGTACTTC.

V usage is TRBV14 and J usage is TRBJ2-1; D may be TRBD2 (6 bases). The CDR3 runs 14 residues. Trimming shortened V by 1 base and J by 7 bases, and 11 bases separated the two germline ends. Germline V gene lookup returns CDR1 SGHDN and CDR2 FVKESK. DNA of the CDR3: TGTGCCAGCAGCCAAGGGCGGCGGGGAAATGAGCAGTTCTTC. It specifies CASSQGRRGNEQFF. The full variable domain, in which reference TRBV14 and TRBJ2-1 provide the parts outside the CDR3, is EAGVTQFPSHSVIEKGQTVTLRCDPISGHDNLYWYRRVMGKEIKFLLHFVKESKQDESGMPNNRFLAERTGGTYSTLKVQPAELEDSGVYFCASSQGRRGNEQFFGPGTRLTVL.

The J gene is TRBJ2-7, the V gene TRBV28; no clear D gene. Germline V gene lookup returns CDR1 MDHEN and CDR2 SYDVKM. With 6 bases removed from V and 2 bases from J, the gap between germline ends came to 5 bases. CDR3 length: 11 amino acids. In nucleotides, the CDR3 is TGTGCCAGCAGCCTGACCTACGAGCAGTACTTC. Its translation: CASSLTYEQYF.

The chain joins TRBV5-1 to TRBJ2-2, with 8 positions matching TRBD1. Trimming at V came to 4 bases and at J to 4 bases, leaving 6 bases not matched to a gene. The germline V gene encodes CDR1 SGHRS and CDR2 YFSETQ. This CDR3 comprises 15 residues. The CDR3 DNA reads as TGCGCCAGCAGCCCGGACAGGGTTGCCACCGGGGAGCTGTTTTTT. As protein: CASSPDRVATGELFF. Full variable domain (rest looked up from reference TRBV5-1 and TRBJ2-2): KAGVTQTPRYLIKTRGQQVTLSCSPISGHRSVSWYQQTPGQGLQFLFEYFSETQRNKGNFPGRFSGRQFSNSRSEMNVSTLELGDSALYLCASSPDRVATGELFFGEGSRLTVL.

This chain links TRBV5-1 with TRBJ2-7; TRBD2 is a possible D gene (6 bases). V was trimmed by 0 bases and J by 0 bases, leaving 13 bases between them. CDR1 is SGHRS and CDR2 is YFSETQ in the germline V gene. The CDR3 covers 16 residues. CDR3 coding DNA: TGCGCCAGCAGCTTGGAAGCGGGCAGTTCCTCCTACGAGCAGTACTTC. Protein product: CASSLEAGSSSYEQYF. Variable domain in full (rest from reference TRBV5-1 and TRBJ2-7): KAGVTQTPRYLIKTRGQQVTLSCSPISGHRSVSWYQQTPGQGLQFLFEYFSETQRNKGNFPGRFSGRQFSNSRSEMNVSTLELGDSALYLCASSLEAGSSSYEQYFGPGTRLTVT.